Here is one TCR beta chain with its context. Its antigen is as yet unknown. The repertoire was sequenced with immunoSEQ multiplex PCR; TCRdb's copy has only in-frame clones and lacks some. Among 100,000 to 150,000 clones listed, 85% were seen once. The data were taken from a study of cytomegalovirus exposure and HLA in healthy donors. For the study at large: The same platform was used for the 120 validation repertoires and the approximately 670 first-cohort repertoires, a later analysis reported. Findings and limits, study-wide: Specificity of a few CMV-associated chains for CMV antigens was verified in vitro. Cytomegalovirus-associated TCR beta chains were listed, numbering 164. The finding came from a later analysis; first-cohort TCR clusters tended to co-occur in the roughly 120 validation repertoires.

The CDR3 contains 15 residues. Trimming shortened V by 0 bases and J by 0 bases, and 6 bases separated the two germline ends. Germline-derived CDR1 and CDR2 are MNHEY and SVGAGI. Sample: PBMCs. The rearrangement links TRBV6-5 to TRBJ1-5; D not certain. The TCR originated in a woman in her 30s in good health and CMV-seronegative. The CDR3 here is CASSYSRDSNQPQHF. DNA for the CDR3: TGTGCCAGCAGTTACTCAAGAGATAGCAATCAGCCCCAGCATTTT.